These 24 T cell receptor beta chains originate from one sample sequenced in a study of T cell responses to AZD1222 COVID-19 vaccine. Here immunoSEQ multiplex PCR was the method, and the copy in TCRdb shows in-frame clones only, minus some. The table records 20,000 to 30,000 clones, 80% to 90% of them present only once. This specimen was peripheral blood, taken 28 days after the second AZD1222 dose. The receptors were sampled from an adult who received the AZD1222 COVID-19 vaccine.

The chain links TRBV24-1 to TRBJ2-7; D might be TRBD1 or TRBD2, each matching 5 bases. Germline assignment: CDR1 KGHDR and CDR2 SFDVKD. The CDR3 loop spans 12 amino acids. Trimming cost V 5 bases and J 6 bases, with 10 bases left between them. The CDR3 nucleotides are TGTGCCACCAGTGCAGGGACCGGCGAGCAGTACTTC. Translation: CATSAGTGEQYF.

The chain couples TRBV7-6 to TRBJ2-3, with D perhaps TRBD1 (5 bases). The CDR3 is 16 residues long. Germline V CDR1 and CDR2: SGHVS, FNYEAQ. Trimming left V 2 bases short and J 3 bases short, with 15 bases between. The CDR3 DNA sequence: TGTGCCAGCAGCTTAAGCGCCCAGGGATGGACAGATACGCAGTATTTT. This gives the protein CASSLSAQGWTDTQYF.

This clone appeared once. The chain is built from TRBV4-1 and TRBJ1-4; D is perhaps TRBD1 (5 bases). CDR1 and CDR2 from the germline V gene are MGHRA and YSYEKL. V shed 3 bases and J shed 1 base, with 9 bases lying between them. There are 15 residues in the CDR3. CDR3 loop: CASSQGHGTNEKLFF. CDR3 nucleotide sequence: TGCGCCAGCAGCCAGGGGCACGGAACTAATGAAAAACTGTTTTTT.

This chain joins TRBV6-5 and TRBJ2-7; 10 nucleotides match TRBD1. Germline CDR1 reads MNHEY; CDR2 reads SVGAGI. V shed 4 bases and J 6 bases; nucleotides not matched to a gene: 3. This CDR3 comprises 13 residues. In nucleotides, the CDR3 is TGTGCCAGCAGTTCTGGACAGGGGGGCGAGCAGTACTTC. Translation: CASSSGQGGEQYF.

The rearrangement links TRBV4-1 to TRBJ2-5; TRBD2 might be the D (5 bases). This CDR3 contains 13 residues. CDR1 and CDR2 from the germline V gene are MGHRA and YSYEKL. The ends were cut back, 3 bases at V and 4 bases at J, with 9 bases in the middle. The CDR3 region is CASSHLLGETQYF. CDR3 DNA sequence: TGCGCCAGCAGCCACTTACTAGGAGAGACCCAGTACTTC.

The J gene is TRBJ1-5, the V gene TRBV28; TRBD1 matches at 9 bases. Germline loops: CDR1 MDHEN, CDR2 SYDVKM. With V trimmed by 10 bases and J by 0 bases, 10 bases remained unmatched. The CDR3 is 16 amino acids. CDR3 amino acids: CATERGTGYSNQPQHF. The CDR3 DNA sequence: TGTGCCACGGAGAGGGGGACAGGGTATAGCAATCAGCCCCAGCATTTT.

The chain links TRBV10-2 to TRBJ1-5; no definite D call. This CDR3 has 14 residues. The V and J ends lost 6 bases and 6 bases respectively, with 15 bases between them. The germline CDR1 and CDR2 sequences are WSHSY and SAAADI. CDR3 region: CASRPGGSGQPQHF. In DNA form, the CDR3 reads TGCGCCAGCAGACCGGGAGGAAGTGGTCAGCCCCAGCATTTT.

This clone was recorded a few times. This sequence joins TRBV10-3 and TRBJ2-1; 7 positions agree with TRBD1. Germline CDR1 is ENHRY and CDR2 is SYGVKD. With 2 bases clipped from V and 2 bases from J, the junction kept 0 bases outside the gene matches. There are 14 residues in the CDR3. CDR3 residues: CAISEGQAYNEQFF. CDR3 DNA: TGTGCCATCAGTGAGGGACAGGCCTACAATGAGCAGTTCTTC.

The rearrangement joins TRBV5-1 to TRBJ2-3; a weak D match, TRBD2 (6 bases). Trimming removed 4 bases from V and 0 bases from J, with 15 bases in between. Germline CDR1 SGHRS, CDR2 YFSETQ. The CDR3 loop spans 16 amino acids. CDR3: CASSEGPSASTDTQYF. For the CDR3, the DNA is TGCGCCAGCAGCGAGGGCCCTAGCGCTAGCACAGATACGCAGTATTTT. Filled out from reference TRBV5-1 and TRBJ2-3, the complete variable domain reads KAGVTQTPRYLIKTRGQQVTLSCSPISGHRSVSWYQQTPGQGLQFLFEYFSETQRNKGNFPGRFSGRQFSNSRSEMNVSTLELGDSALYLCASSEGPSASTDTQYFGPGTRLTVL.

The chain combines TRBV10-3 with TRBJ2-2, with D tentatively TRBD1 (5 bases). The germline V gene encodes CDR1 ENHRY and CDR2 SYGVKD. The length of the CDR3 is 14 residues. V dropped 4 bases and J dropped 0 bases, with 6 bases sitting between them. CDR3 coding DNA: TGTGCCATCAGTGGACAGTCGAACACCGGGGAGCTGTTTTTT. Translation gives CAISGQSNTGELFF.

The table lists this clone with a count of one. The gene calls are TRBV7-9 and TRBJ1-6; no clear D. The CDR3 consists of 12 residues. Germline CDR1 and CDR2: SEHNR and FQNEAQ (reference sequence). The V and J ends lost 1 base and 8 bases respectively, with 3 bases between them. The CDR3 bases are TGTGCCAGCAGCTTAGAGTATTCACCCCTCCACTTT. Translated, it gives CASSLEYSPLHF. Complete variable domain (other parts from reference TRBV7-9 and TRBJ1-6): DTGVSQNPRHKITKRGQNVTFRCDPISEHNRLYWYRQTLGQGPEFLTYFQNEAQLEKSRLLSDRFSAERPKGSFSTLEIQRTEQGDSAMYLCASSLEYSPLHFGNGTRLTVT.

The chain combines TRBV7-2 with TRBJ1-5; no definite D call. Trimming shortened V by 2 bases and J by 0 bases, and 2 bases separated the two germline ends. The CDR3 consists of 13 residues. Germline CDR1 and CDR2: SGHTA and FQGNSA. The CDR3 nucleotides read TGTGCCAGCAGCTTATCTAGCAATCAGCCCCAGCATTTT. The encoded protein is CASSLSSNQPQHF. The whole variable domain, filled in from reference TRBV7-2 and TRBJ1-5, reads GAGVSQSPSNKVTEKGKDVELRCDPISGHTALYWYRQSLGQGLEFLIYFQGNSAPDKSGLPSDRFSAERTGGSVSTLTIQRTQQEDSAVYLCASSLSSNQPQHFGDGTRLSIL.

This rearrangement joins TRBV21-1 to TRBJ1-2. TRBV21-1 is recorded as a pseudogene. The CDR3 spans 9 residues. The CDR3: CASVLPYTF. The CDR3 DNA reads as TGTGCCAGCGTCTTGCCCTACACCTTC.

This chain joins TRBV7-8 and TRBJ1-2, with 9 bases matching TRBD1. The CDR3 contains 15 residues. Germline CDR1 is SGHVS and CDR2 is FQNEAQ. Trimming took 4 bases from V and 5 from J; bases not matched to a gene: 8. This chain's CDR3 is CASSSRTGDRYGYTF. CDR3 DNA sequence: TGTGCCAGCAGCTCCAGGACAGGGGATCGGTATGGCTACACCTTC.

The genes are TRBV4-1 and TRBJ2-7; 8 nucleotides match TRBD1. Germline V CDR1 and CDR2: MGHRA, YSYEKL. This CDR3 region has 17 residues. J lost 0 bases, V lost 3 bases, and 10 bases had no gene match. CDR3 coding DNA: TGCGCCAGCAGCCAGGGTGGACGGACAGGGATCTCCTACGAGCAGTACTTC. Its translation is CASSQGGRTGISYEQYF.

The chain joins TRBV19 to TRBJ1-4; 8 nucleotides agree with TRBD1. CDR1 is LNHDA and CDR2 is SQIVND in the germline V gene (reference sequence). There are 14 residues in the CDR3. J lost 5 bases, V lost 9 bases, and 8 bases had no gene match. The CDR3 spells CASHDRGGNEKLFF. Here the CDR3 DNA reads TGTGCCAGCCACGACAGGGGCGGGAATGAAAAACTGTTTTTT.

The V gene is TRBV27, the J gene TRBJ2-7, with D perhaps matching TRBD2 (6 bases). This CDR3 comprises 15 residues. Germline CDR1 is MNHEY and CDR2 is SMNVEV (reference sequence). Trimming took off 3 bases at V and 9 bases at J, with 21 bases between the two ends. DNA for the CDR3: TGTGCCAGCAGTTTGGTCGGGACGGCAGCGGGTCGGCAGTACTTC. Its translation is CASSLVGTAAGRQYF.

The chain uses TRBV16 and TRBJ1-5; 12 bases match TRBD1. Germline CDR1 and CDR2: KGHSY and FQNENV. The CDR3 runs to 20 residues. V shed 1 base, J shed 6 bases, and the junction held 16 bases outside the gene matches. The CDR3 spells CASSQFGTGGALVSRQPQHF. The CDR3 region has the DNA TGTGCCAGCAGCCAATTTGGGACAGGGGGCGCGTTGGTCTCTCGTCAGCCCCAGCATTTT.

The CDR3 loop is CSAGGSYEQYF. CDR3 nucleotide sequence: TGCAGCGCCGGTGGGAGTTACGAGCAGTACTTC. This rearrangement joins TRBV29-1 to TRBJ2-7; weak D call: TRBD2 (5 bases). CDR3 length: 11 residues. The ends were cut back, 7 bases at V and 4 bases at J, with 11 bases in the middle. The germline gives CDR1 SQVTM, CDR2 ANQGSEA.

The CDR3 DNA reads TGTGCCAGCAGTACTAAAGGACTATCACAAGAGACCCAGTACTTC. It codes for CASSTKGLSQETQYF. V usage is TRBV2 and J usage is TRBJ2-5, with D tentatively TRBD2 (6 bases). Trimming left V 5 bases short and J 2 bases short, with 15 bases between. This CDR3 has 15 residues. Germline CDR1 SNHLY, CDR2 FYNNEI.

The gene calls are TRBV4-3 and TRBJ1-5; D is uncertain. Trimming took 0 bases from V and 6 from J, leaving 6 bases between them. The CDR3 sequence is 13 residues long. CDR1 and CDR2 from the germline V gene are LGHNA and YSLEER. CDR3 region: CASSQEGSQPQHF. The CDR3 region has the DNA TGCGCCAGCAGCCAAGAGGGGAGTCAGCCCCAGCATTTT.

V gene TRBV29-1 combines with J gene TRBJ2-7; D is ambiguous. The V gene lost 4 bases and the J gene lost 0 bases, with 13 bases spanning the gap. From germline, CDR1 is SQVTM and CDR2 ANQGSEA. The CDR3 has 14 amino acids. DNA for the CDR3: TGCAGCGTTGTACTGCATCACGCCTCCTACGAGCAGTACTTC. This sequence encodes CSVVLHHASYEQYF.

The chain links TRBV7-9 to TRBJ2-2; D is perhaps TRBD1 or TRBD2 (5 bases each). Germline V gene sequence: CDR1 SEHNR, CDR2 FQNEAQ (reference sequence). There are 16 residues in the CDR3. V dropped 3 bases and J dropped 6 bases, with 17 bases sitting between them. Here the CDR3 reads CASSFSRVGTAGELFF. The CDR3 DNA reads as TGTGCCAGCAGCTTTAGCCGCGTGGGGACCGCCGGGGAGCTGTTTTTT.

This clone occurred a few times. This sequence joins TRBV6-2 or TRBV6-3 and TRBJ2-1; D is possibly TRBD2 (5 bases). Looked up from germline, CDR1 is MNHEY and CDR2 is SVGEGT. The CDR3 totals 14 residues. V lost 5 bases and J lost 6, with 14 bases in between. The DNA for the CDR3 is TGTGCCAGCAGTAGAGACCCGGCGGGCAATGAGCAGTTCTTC. This gives the protein CASSRDPAGNEQFF.